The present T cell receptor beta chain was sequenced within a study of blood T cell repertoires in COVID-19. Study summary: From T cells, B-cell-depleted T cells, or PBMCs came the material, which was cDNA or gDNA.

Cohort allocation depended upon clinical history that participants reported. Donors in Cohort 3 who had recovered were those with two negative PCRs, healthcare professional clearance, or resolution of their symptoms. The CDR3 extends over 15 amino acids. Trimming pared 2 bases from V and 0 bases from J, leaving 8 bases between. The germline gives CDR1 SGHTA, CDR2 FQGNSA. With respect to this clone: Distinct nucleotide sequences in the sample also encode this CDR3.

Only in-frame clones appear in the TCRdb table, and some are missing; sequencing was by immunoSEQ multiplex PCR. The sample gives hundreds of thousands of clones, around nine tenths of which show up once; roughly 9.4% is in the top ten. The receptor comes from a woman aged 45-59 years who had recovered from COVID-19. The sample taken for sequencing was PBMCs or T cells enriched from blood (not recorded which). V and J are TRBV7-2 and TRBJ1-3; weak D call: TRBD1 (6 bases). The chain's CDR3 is CASSLQGSSGNTIYF. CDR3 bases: TGTGCCAGCAGCTTACAGGGGAGCTCTGGAAACACCATATATTTT. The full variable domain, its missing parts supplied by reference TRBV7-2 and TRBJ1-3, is GAGVSQSPSNKVTEKGKDVELRCDPISGHTALYWYRQSLGQGLEFLIYFQGNSAPDKSGLPSDRFSAERTGGSVSTLTIQRTQQEDSAVYLCASSLQGSSGNTIYFGEGSWLTVV.